What follows are 16 T cell receptor beta chains derived from one specimen sequenced in a study of blood T cell repertoires in COVID-19. Profiled with immunoSEQ multiplex PCR; TCRdb holds only in-frame clones, not every one. The sample has roughly 150,000 clones; under 95% are singletons. The sequenced material came from peripheral blood. These receptors were obtained from a man aged 18 to 29 with COVID-19, enrolled during active disease.

The chain carries TRBV30 and TRBJ2-2; 8 bases agree with TRBD2. The CDR3 loop spans 14 amino acids. Germline V gene lookup returns CDR1 GTSNPN and CDR2 SVGIG (reference sequence). V trimming: 1 base; J trimming: 7 bases; junction bases outside the gene matches: 5. The CDR3 loop reads CAWSGAGVYGELFF. The CDR3 nucleotides read TGTGCCTGGAGTGGAGCGGGAGTGTACGGGGAGCTGTTTTTT.

The chain uses TRBV28 and TRBJ1-2, with D unclear. CDR1 is MDHEN, CDR2 SYDVKM, per germline. This CDR3 has 12 amino acids. V gave up 4 bases and J gave up 2 bases, with 5 bases separating them. This CDR3 reads CASSYANYGYTF. For the CDR3, the DNA is TGTGCCAGCAGTTACGCGAACTATGGCTACACCTTC.

Written as DNA, the CDR3 is TGCGCCAGCAGGGAAAGCGGGGCGGGGCCCTACAATGAGCAGTTCTTC. Protein: CASRESGAGPYNEQFF. The rearrangement joins TRBV10-2 to TRBJ2-1; TRBD2 matches 7 bases. CDR1 WSHSY and CDR2 SAAADI come from the germline V gene. The CDR3 is 16 amino acids. Unmatched junction bases numbered 10, after V lost 6 bases and J lost 2 bases.

The chain has TRBV25-1 and TRBJ1-4; possible D gene TRBD1, 6 bases. Trimming removed 3 bases from V and 2 bases from J, with 13 bases in between. The CDR3 is 16 amino acids. Looked up from germline, CDR1 is MGHDK and CDR2 is SYGVNS. Written as DNA, the CDR3 is TGTGCCAGCAGTGAGCCACAGGGTCTCACTAATGAAAAACTGTTTTTT. Protein: CASSEPQGLTNEKLFF.

This chain connects TRBV27 to TRBJ1-1; D remains unclear. V dropped 5 bases and J dropped 6 bases, with 16 bases sitting between them. CDR1 is MNHEY and CDR2 is SMNVEV in the germline V gene (reference sequence). The CDR3 spans 14 residues. CDR3 sequence reads: CASSPSPLRSEAFF. In nucleotides, the CDR3 is TGTGCCAGCAGTCCATCACCCCTGAGGTCTGAAGCTTTCTTT.

The rearrangement uses TRBV19 and TRBJ2-1; perhaps TRBD2 as D (5 bases). Per the germline V gene, CDR1 is LNHDA and CDR2 is SQIVND (reference sequence). The germline V and J ends were trimmed by 4 bases and 7 bases, with 14 bases remaining between them. The CDR3 has 14 residues. This chain's CDR3 is CASSKIIERNEQFF. The CDR3 coding sequence is TGTGCCAGTAGTAAAATCATAGAGCGGAATGAGCAGTTCTTC.

This chain links TRBV6-5 with TRBJ1-1; 8 positions agree with TRBD1. The CDR3 has 14 residues. The J segment lost 1 base and the V segment lost 10 bases, leaving 8 bases of the junction unmatched. Germline CDR1 and CDR2: MNHEY and SVGAGI. CDR3 amino acids: CATRGTGENTEAFF. As DNA, the CDR3 is TGTGCCACCAGGGGGACAGGAGAGAACACTGAAGCTTTCTTT.

The chain carries TRBV7-2 and TRBJ1-3; D is ambiguous. Per germline, CDR1 SGHTA and CDR2 FQGNSA. V was cut by 5 bases and J by 7 bases, with 15 bases left in between. This CDR3 has 14 residues. The CDR3 here is CASSVVVATNTIYF. The CDR3 coding sequence is TGTGCCAGCAGCGTCGTGGTAGCTACGAACACCATATATTTT.

The CDR3 protein is CASSYNRDRGTYEQYF. CDR3 DNA sequence: TGTGCCAGCAGTTACAACCGGGACAGGGGGACCTACGAGCAGTACTTC. The chain recombines TRBV6-2 or TRBV6-3 with TRBJ2-7; TRBD1 agrees at 11 bases. The germline V gene has CDR1 MNHEY and CDR2 SVGEGT. CDR3 length: 16 amino acids. The junction had 5 bases not matched to a gene; V was cut back by 2 bases and J by 2 bases.

This sequence joins TRBV5-8 and TRBJ1-3, with D maybe TRBD1 (5 bases). This CDR3 comprises 17 residues. Trimming shortened V by 0 bases and J by 4 bases, and 17 bases separated the two germline ends. Per the germline V gene, CDR1 is SGHTS and CDR2 is YDEGEE. The CDR3 coding sequence is TGTGCCAGCAGCTTGGGGTTCGGCAGGGTGGCCGGAAACACCATATATTTT. Amino acid sequence: CASSLGFGRVAGNTIYF.

The genes are TRBV5-1 and TRBJ2-7, with 9 nucleotides matching TRBD1. CDR1 is SGHRS and CDR2 is YFSETQ in the germline V gene. V lost 4 bases to trimming and J lost 5 bases; unmatched junction nucleotides: 10. This CDR3 contains 15 residues. Written as DNA, the CDR3 is TGCGCCAGCAGCCCCCGGGACAGGGACTCTCACGAGCAGTACTTC. This sequence encodes CASSPRDRDSHEQYF.

This chain uses TRBV29-1 with TRBJ2-5, with TRBD1 matching 9 bases. This CDR3 is 15 amino acids long. V lost 3 bases and J lost 1; bases outside the gene matches: 6. CDR1 and CDR2 (germline): SQVTM, ANQGSEA. CDR3 sequence reads: CSVEGGTGSQETQYF. CDR3 nucleotides: TGCAGCGTTGAGGGTGGGACAGGGTCCCAAGAGACCCAGTACTTC.

V and J are TRBV25-1 and TRBJ1-5; D not certain. With 5 bases removed from V and 4 bases from J, the gap between germline ends came to 12 bases. Germline values: CDR1 MGHDK, CDR2 SYGVNS. This CDR3 is built from 14 residues. CDR3 residues: CASSIWQTNQPQHF. CDR3 nucleotide sequence: TGTGCCAGCAGTATTTGGCAGACTAATCAGCCCCAGCATTTT. The variable domain in full, with the rest retrieved from reference TRBV25-1 and TRBJ1-5, is EADIYQTPRYLVIGTGKKITLECSQTMGHDKMYWYQQDPGMELHLIHYSYGVNSTEKGDLSSESTVSRIRTEHFPLTLESARPSHTSQYLCASSIWQTNQPQHFGDGTRLSIL.

The gene calls are TRBV19 and TRBJ1-5; maybe TRBD1 (6 bases). The CDR3 is made up of 14 amino acids. Trimming removed 8 bases at V and 6 bases at J, with 17 bases between. Germline V CDR1 and CDR2: LNHDA, SQIVND (reference sequence). CDR3 loop: CASQSGGLGQPQHF. Here the CDR3 DNA reads TGTGCCAGTCAATCGGGGGGCCTCGGTCAGCCCCAGCATTTT.

This clone was recorded a few times. The chain carries TRBV11-2 and TRBJ1-1; possibly TRBD1 for D (6 bases). This CDR3 contains 17 residues. The germline V gene encodes CDR1 SGHAT and CDR2 FQNNGV. V was cut by 1 base and J by 1 base, with 16 bases left in between. CDR3 in amino acids: CASSLGHREIENTEAFF. In DNA, the CDR3 is TGTGCCAGCAGCTTAGGACACAGGGAAATAGAGAACACTGAAGCTTTCTTT.

The J gene is TRBJ1-1, the V gene TRBV2, with D maybe TRBD1 (6 bases). The length of the CDR3 is 14 residues. Per the germline V gene, CDR1 is SNHLY and CDR2 is FYNNEI. The germline V and J ends were trimmed by 6 bases and 5 bases, with 16 bases remaining between them. This CDR3 reads CASSSLQGRTEAFF. The CDR3 coding sequence is TGTGCCAGCAGCTCACTACAGGGTCGGACTGAAGCTTTCTTT.